This T cell receptor (beta chain) was captured by sequencing in a study of blood T cell repertoires in COVID-19. On the study more broadly: Samples representing acute and convalescent COVID-19 were sourced from the United States, Italy and Spain. From T cells, B-cell-depleted T cells, or PBMCs came the material, which was cDNA or gDNA.

The CDR3 sequence is 11 residues long. Germline CDR1 and CDR2: MNHEY and SVGAGI. Method: immunoSEQ multiplex PCR; TCRdb's copy keeps in-frame clones and lacks some. The data show some 200,000 clones, approximately 84% seen once. Sequenced: peripheral blood. The receptor was isolated from a woman in her thirties who had recovered from COVID-19. The rearrangement links TRBV6-5 to TRBJ2-5; possible D gene TRBD2, 6 bases. CDR3 loop: CATGVGETQYF. The CDR3 DNA follows: TGTGCAACGGGGGTGGGAGAGACCCAGTACTTC.